The TCR beta chain described here comes from a study of blood T cell repertoires in COVID-19. Study context: There were acute and convalescent COVID-19 samples, and they came from the United States, Italy and Spain. The analysed material was cDNA or gDNA that came from T cells, B-cell-depleted T cells, or PBMCs.

V lost 5 bases, J lost 8 bases, and 9 bases lay in between. The CDR3 has 12 amino acids. CDR1 is MNHEY and CDR2 is SVGAGI in the germline V gene. Which cohort a participant joined came from the clinical history participants gave. Exposed study participants had met a COVID-19 case within 2 weeks before entry. Method: immunoSEQ multiplex PCR; TCRdb's copy keeps in-frame clones and lacks some. The table records hundreds of thousands of clones, 85% of them present only once. The specimen was PBMCs or T cells enriched from blood (not recorded which). This clonotype originated in a woman aged 30 to 39 who had been exposed to COVID-19. The chain couples TRBV6-5 to TRBJ1-4; the D is unclear. CDR3 DNA: TGTGCCAGCAGTCGAAAGCACGAAAAACTGTTTTTT. This sequence encodes CASSRKHEKLFF.